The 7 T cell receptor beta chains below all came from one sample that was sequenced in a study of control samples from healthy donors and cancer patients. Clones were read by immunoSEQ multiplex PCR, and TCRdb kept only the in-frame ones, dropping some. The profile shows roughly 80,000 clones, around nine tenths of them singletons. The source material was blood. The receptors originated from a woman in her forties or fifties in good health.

The CDR3 loop is CASSIGEGAYEQYF. CDR3 DNA sequence: TGTGCCAGTAGTATCGGGGAGGGGGCCTACGAGCAGTACTTC. J is TRBJ2-7 and V is TRBV19, with a weak D call TRBD2 (7 bases). Trimming removed 3 bases at V and 2 bases at J, with 11 bases between. CDR3 size: 14 residues. CDR1 is LNHDA, CDR2 SQIVND, per germline (reference sequence).

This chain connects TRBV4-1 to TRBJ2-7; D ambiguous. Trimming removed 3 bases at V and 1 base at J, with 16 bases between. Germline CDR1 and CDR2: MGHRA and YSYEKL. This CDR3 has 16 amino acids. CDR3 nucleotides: TGCGCCAGCAGCCAGTTCCGGAACACCCCGTCCTACGAGCAGTACTTC. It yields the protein CASSQFRNTPSYEQYF.

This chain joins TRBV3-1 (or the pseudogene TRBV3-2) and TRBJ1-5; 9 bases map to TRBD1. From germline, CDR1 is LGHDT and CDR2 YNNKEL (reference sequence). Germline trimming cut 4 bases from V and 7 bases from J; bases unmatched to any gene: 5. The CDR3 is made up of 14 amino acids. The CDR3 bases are TGTGCCAGCAGCCCTGGACAGGGGAACCAGCCCCAGCATTTT. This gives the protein CASSPGQGNQPQHF.

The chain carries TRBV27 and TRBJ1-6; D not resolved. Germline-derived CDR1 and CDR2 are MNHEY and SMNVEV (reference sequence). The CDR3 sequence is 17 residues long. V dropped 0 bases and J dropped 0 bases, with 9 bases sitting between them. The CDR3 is CASSLSVGDSYNSPLHF. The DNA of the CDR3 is TGTGCCAGCAGTTTATCGGTCGGGGACTCCTATAATTCACCCCTCCACTTT.

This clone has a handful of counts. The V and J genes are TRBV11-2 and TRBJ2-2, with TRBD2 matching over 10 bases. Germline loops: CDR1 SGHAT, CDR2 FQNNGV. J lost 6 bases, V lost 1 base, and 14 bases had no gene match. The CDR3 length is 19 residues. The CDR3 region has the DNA TGTGCCAGCAGCTTAGGGATAGAGCGGGGGGGCCGAGCAGCCGGGGAGCTGTTTTTT. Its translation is CASSLGIERGGRAAGELFF.

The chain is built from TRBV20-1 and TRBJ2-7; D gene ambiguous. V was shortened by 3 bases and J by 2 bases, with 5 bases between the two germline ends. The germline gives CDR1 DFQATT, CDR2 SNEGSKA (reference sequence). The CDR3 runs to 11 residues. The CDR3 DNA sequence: TGCAGTGCTAGTCCGGCCTACGAGCAGTACTTC. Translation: CSASPAYEQYF.

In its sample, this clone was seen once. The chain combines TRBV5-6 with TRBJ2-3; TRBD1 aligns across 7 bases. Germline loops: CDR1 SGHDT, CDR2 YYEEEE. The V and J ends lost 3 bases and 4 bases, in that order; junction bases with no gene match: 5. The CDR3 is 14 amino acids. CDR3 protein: CASSYKTGPDTQYF. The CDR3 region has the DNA TGTGCCAGCAGCTACAAGACAGGGCCAGATACGCAGTATTTT.